The table lists the clone carrying this T cell receptor (beta chain) with a count of one. A much bigger clone sits one base away, suggesting this may be a read error. Trimming took off 7 bases at V and 4 bases at J, with 14 bases between the two ends. Germline V gene sequence: CDR1 MNHNS, CDR2 SASEGT. The CDR3 contains 14 residues. Amplified TCR beta CDR3 regions derived from RNA transcripts. TCR CDR3 regions were first amplified by RT-PCR with HTBI primers. TCRdb called the multiplex PCR reads again in MiXCR, with one record for every CDR3 protein. Among 400,000 to 450,000 distinct CDR3 sequences, roughly 14% were seen once, and the ten largest hold roughly 13%. Ophthalmopathy patients all had a Clinical Activity Score of at least 3, a NOSPECS grade of at least 4 and disease under 3 months old. Clinical symptoms, serum thyroxine and TRAb, thyroid ultrasound and orbital computed tomography were used for the diagnoses.

This record comes from a study of T cells in Graves' hyperthyroidism and ophthalmopathy. Sequencing was performed on blood. The J gene is TRBJ1-3, the V gene TRBV6-1; the D gene is possibly TRBD1 (6 bases). The receptor comes from a man between 18 and 29 years old with Graves' ophthalmopathy. CDR3 bases: TGTGCCAGCATCCATCAGGGGTCCGGAAACACCATATATTTT. This translates into CASIHQGSGNTIYF.